This T cell receptor beta chain emerged from a study of T cell responses to AZD1222 COVID-19 vaccine. Study-wide context: The study pooled second doses at about 4 or about 12 weeks.

Generated by immunoSEQ multiplex PCR, the TCRdb table keeps only in-frame clones and is missing some. The sample lists 90,000 to 150,000 clones; approximately 89% were seen once. General study results and limits: The donor group comprised mostly white British people and more females; the analysis possibly underestimated clonal diversity. Regions 160-218 and 743-854 dominated among vaccine-associated CD4 TCRs spanning spike. Baseline testing showed seropositivity in only a handful of AZD1222 recipients.

This clone showed up just once. Its antigen is still unknown. Germline V gene sequence: CDR1 MGHDK, CDR2 SYGVNS. Trimming shortened V by 3 bases and J by 6 bases, and 11 bases separated the two germline ends. The CDR3 loop spans 13 amino acids. The rearrangement uses TRBV25-1 and TRBJ1-2, with TRBD1 as a possible D gene (5 bases). The clonotype was recovered from an adult in good health. Sequenced material: peripheral blood, taken on day 0 of AZD1222 vaccination. CDR3 in amino acids: CASSDLPGNGYTF. CDR3 nucleotides: TGTGCCAGCAGTGATCTACCAGGGAATGGCTACACCTTC.